This T cell receptor (beta chain) is drawn from a study of glioma-infiltrating T cells. Looked up from germline, CDR1 is MNHEY and CDR2 is SMNVEV (reference sequence). V was cut by 10 bases and J by 4 bases, with 24 bases left in between. The CDR3 length is 16 residues. This clonotype was recorded at least ten times. Amplification of TCR alpha and beta CDR3 regions from RNA used iRepertoire nested multiplex PCR. From the multiplex PCR reads, TCRdb called clonotypes with MiXCR, one entry per CDR3 protein. Of roughly 120,000 distinct CDR3 sequences listed, more than 20% were seen once; the top ten hold roughly 15%.

The sequence was obtained from a human donor with low-grade glioma or glioblastoma, undergoing nonglioma brain surgery, or in good health (not recorded which). This rearrangement joins TRBV27 to TRBJ2-3, with unresolved D. The sequenced material came from glioma tissue, nonneoplastic brain tissue, or PBMCs (not recorded which). CDR3 DNA: TGTGCCACCAAAACGGGCTCGGCCAGCTCCGCAGATACGCAGTATTTT. This gives the protein CATKTGSASSADTQYF.